This TCR beta chain was sequenced for a study of blood T cell repertoires in COVID-19. Study-level information: From T cells, B-cell-depleted T cells, or PBMCs came the material, which was cDNA or gDNA.

The ends were cut back, 2 bases at V and 1 base at J, with 8 bases in the middle. The length of the CDR3 is 15 residues. From germline, CDR1 is MNHEY and CDR2 SMNVEV (reference sequence). Profiling relied on immunoSEQ multiplex PCR, and the TCRdb table lists in-frame clones only, not all of them. This sample has about 190,000 clones, with 84% found just once. V gene TRBV27 combines with J gene TRBJ2-2, with D perhaps TRBD1 (5 bases). This sequence originates from a man younger than 45 with active or convalescent COVID-19. Sequenced sample: peripheral blood. Written as DNA, the CDR3 is TGTGCCAGCAGTTTACAGGGCGGGAACACCGGGGAGCTGTTTTTT. Amino acid sequence: CASSLQGGNTGELFF.